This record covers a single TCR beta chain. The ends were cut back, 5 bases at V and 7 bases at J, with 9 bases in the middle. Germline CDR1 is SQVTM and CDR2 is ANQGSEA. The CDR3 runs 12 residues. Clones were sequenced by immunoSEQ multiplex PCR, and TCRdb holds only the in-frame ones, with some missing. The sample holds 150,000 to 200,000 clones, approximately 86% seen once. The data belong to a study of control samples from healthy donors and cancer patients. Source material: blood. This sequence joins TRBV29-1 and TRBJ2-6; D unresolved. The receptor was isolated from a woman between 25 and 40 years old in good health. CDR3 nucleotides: TGCAGCGTTCCCCTGGGAGCCAACGTCCTGACTTTC. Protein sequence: CSVPLGANVLTF. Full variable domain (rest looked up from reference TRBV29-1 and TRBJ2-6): SAVISQKPSRDICQRGTSLTIQCQVDSQVTMMFWYRQQPGQSLTLIATANQGSEATYESGFVIDKFPISRPNLTFSTLTVSNMSPEDSSIYLCSVPLGANVLTFGAGSRLTVL.